These T cell receptor beta chains were read from a single sample in a study of vaccination and CD4 T cells after COVID-19. TCRdb passed the PCR reads through MiXCR, listing each CDR3 protein once. Among some 10,000 distinct CDR3 sequences listed, 35% to 45% were seen once. These receptors lack a known antigen. Sequenced sample: CD4+ T cells from blood, cultured in vitro. Source of these receptors: a human donor in good health. Each CDR3 is given with its conserved first and last residue. A D gene is named only where the DNA matches it firmly. Size values are once, few and many counts, or a class for expanded clones, and some rows have none.

clone size: few; J gene: TRBJ2-7; V gene: TRBV6-1; D gene: .; CDR3 protein: CASRSSSGRPYEQYF; CDR3 DNA: TGTGCCAGCAGATCCTCCTCGGGGAGACCCTACGAGCAGTACTTC
clone size: .; J gene: TRBJ2-7; V gene: TRBV20-1; D gene: .; CDR3 protein: CSARQGPYEQYF; CDR3 DNA: TGCAGTGCTAGACAGGGGCCCTACGAGCAGTACTTC
clone size: .; J gene: TRBJ2-6; V gene: TRBV20-1; D gene: .; CDR3 protein: CSATGFAGANVLTF; CDR3 DNA: TGCAGTGCTACGGGATTTGCTGGGGCCAACGTCCTGACTTTC
clone size: .; J gene: TRBJ2-5; V gene: TRBV2; D gene: .; CDR3 protein: CASNLQGRETQYF; CDR3 DNA: TGTGCCAGCAACCTACAGGGGAGGGAGACCCAGTACTTC
clone size: few; J gene: TRBJ2-5; V gene: TRBV20-1; D gene: .; CDR3 protein: CSARRQGPIQETQYF; CDR3 DNA: TGCAGTGCTAGAAGGCAGGGCCCGATCCAAGAGACCCAGTACTTC
clone size: .; J gene: TRBJ2-7; V gene: TRBV19; D gene: .; CDR3 protein: CASSPTLEGKQYF; CDR3 DNA: TGTGCCAGTAGTCCTACCCTGGAAGGGAAGCAGTACTTC
clone size: .; J gene: TRBJ2-1; V gene: TRBV19; D gene: TRBD2; CDR3 protein: CASSFLAGVFGEQFF; CDR3 DNA: TGTGCCAGTAGTTTCCTAGCGGGAGTGTTTGGGGAGCAGTTCTTC
clone size: once; J gene: TRBJ2-1; V gene: TRBV27; D gene: TRBD1; CDR3 protein: CASSSQGAPQFF; CDR3 DNA: TGTGCCAGCAGTTCCCAGGGGGCTCCTCAGTTCTTC
clone size: few; J gene: TRBJ2-5; V gene: TRBV7-2; D gene: .; CDR3 protein: CASSLALETQYF; CDR3 DNA: TGTGCCAGCAGCTTAGCCCTCGAGACCCAGTACTTC
clone size: .; J gene: TRBJ2-3; V gene: TRBV5-4; D gene: TRBD1; CDR3 protein: CASRQPGQITDTQYF; CDR3 DNA: TGTGCCAGCAGGCAACCGGGACAGATCACAGATACGCAGTATTTT
clone size: .; J gene: TRBJ1-6; V gene: TRBV10-2; D gene: .; CDR3 protein: CASFVRGSPLHF; CDR3 DNA: TGCGCCAGCTTCGTAAGGGGATCACCCCTCCACTTT